A selection of T cell receptor beta chains follows, all from one sample in a study of blood T cell repertoires in COVID-19. Libraries were prepared by immunoSEQ multiplex PCR; TCRdb keeps only in-frame clonotypes and omits some of them. The sample has about 170,000 clones, 70% to 90% seen once. Sequences were obtained from peripheral blood. The receptors derive from a man aged 80 or over with COVID-19, enrolled during active disease. Each CDR3 is given with its conserved first and last residue. D genes are given only for firm matches. The size field is filled for only some rows; it gives once, few, many or a size class.

d_call,v_call,j_call,clone_size,cdr3_nt,cdr3_aa
TRBD1,TRBV5-8,TRBJ1-2,-,TGTGCCAGCAGTTTTCGGGACAGGACGTATGGCTACACCTTC,CASSFRDRTYGYTF
TRBD2,TRBV3-1/TRBV3-2,TRBJ2-3,-,TGTGCCAGCAGCCAAGAAGGCCCCCGTCCCGGGGGGGCAGATACGCAGTATTTT,CASSQEGPRPGGADTQYF
-,TRBV6-6,TRBJ1-4,once,TGTGCCAGCAGTCGGGTTGGGGAGGGGAGTGGAACTAATGAAAAACTGTTTTTT,CASSRVGEGSGTNEKLFF
-,TRBV6-6,TRBJ2-2,-,TGTGCCAGCACTTCCACGGGGGGCGAAACCGGGGAGCTGTTTTTT,CASTSTGGETGELFF
-,TRBV3-1/TRBV3-2,TRBJ2-2,-,TGTGCCAGCAGCCCTATGCCACCGAACACCGGGGAGCTGTTTTTT,CASSPMPPNTGELFF
-,TRBV5-4,TRBJ1-2,-,TGTGCCAGCAGCCCAACGGGGGGTGGCTACACCTTC,CASSPTGGGYTF
-,TRBV13,TRBJ2-7,-,TGTGCCAGCAGCCAAGGAGGGCTGCCACCCTACGAGCAGTACTTC,CASSQGGLPPYEQYF
-,TRBV10-3,TRBJ2-5,once,TGTGCCACCCAGGACAACCAAGAGACCCAGTACTTC,CATQDNQETQYF
-,TRBV2,TRBJ2-1,-,TGTGCCAGCGGAGGTAGCTCCTACAATGAGCAGTTCTTC,CASGGSSYNEQFF
TRBD1,TRBV5-8,TRBJ2-1,-,TGTGCCAGCCGCTACCATCAGACAGGGTACAATGAGCAGTTCTTC,CASRYHQTGYNEQFF
-,TRBV5-1,TRBJ1-2,-,TGCGCCAGCAGCCCGGAGGTGGCAGACGGCTATGGCTACACCTTC,CASSPEVADGYGYTF
-,TRBV6-1,TRBJ1-5,-,TGTGCCAGCAGCGGGATGAGCAATCAGCCCCAGCATTTT,CASSGMSNQPQHF
TRBD2,TRBV5-1,TRBJ2-1,-,TGCGCCAGCAGGAAGAATCTAGCGGCCTACAATGAGCAGTTCTTC,CASRKNLAAYNEQFF
-,TRBV11-3,TRBJ1-1,once,TGTGCCAGCAGCCCGCTCCGAGGTCAACAAATTAAAGCTTTCTTT,CASSPLRGQQIKAFF
-,TRBV23-1,TRBJ1-5,-,TGCGCCAGCCTCGGGCCAGGGAATCAGCCCCAGCATTTT,CASLGPGNQPQHF
TRBD1,TRBV5-1,TRBJ1-2,-,TGCGCCAGCAGCTCCTACTTGACAGGGGGCGCGGACTATGGCTACACCTTC,CASSSYLTGGADYGYTF
-,TRBV18,TRBJ1-6,once,TGTGCCAGCTCACCATTGGGCGGGGGGCCCAATTCACCCCTCCACTTT,CASSPLGGGPNSPLHF
TRBD1,TRBV3-1/TRBV3-2,TRBJ1-5,-,TGTGCCAGCAGCTCAACAGGGGGCGGTCAGCCCCAGCATTTT,CASSSTGGGQPQHF
-,TRBV5-1,TRBJ1-1,-,TGCGCCAGCAGCTTGGTGCTCCCAGGGTCCGGCGAAGCTTTCTTT,CASSLVLPGSGEAFF
-,TRBV6-6,TRBJ1-5,-,TGTGCCAGCAGTTGGGGGGGTGGGAGCAATCAGCCCCAGCATTTT,CASSWGGGSNQPQHF